This T cell receptor beta chain was sequenced during a study of OX40 agonist ivuxolimab in advanced cancers. Study background: The group had a mean age of around 60 years, ranged from 23 to 79, and was 82.7% male.

The repertoire was sequenced with immunoSEQ multiplex PCR; TCRdb's copy has only in-frame clones and lacks some. The repertoire has about 75,000 clones, 86% of them found once; the top ten carry approximately 8%. Germline V lookup: CDR1 GTSNPN, CDR2 SVGIG (reference sequence). CDR3 length: 14 amino acids. V dropped 2 bases and J dropped 6; count of bases not matched to a gene: 8. The rearrangement uses TRBV30 and TRBJ2-7; 9 bases match TRBD2. The source was CD4+ or CD8+ T cells sorted from blood, collected in a trial of the OX40 agonist ivuxolimab. The TCR originated in an adult with an advanced solid tumor such as melanoma, head and neck, liver or kidney cancer. The CDR3 DNA follows: TGTGCCTGGAGTCGAGCGGGGGGAGATGGCGAGCAGTACTTC. Translation: CAWSRAGGDGEQYF.